This T cell receptor (beta chain) was profiled in a study of CD4 and CD8 cells across lung adenocarcinoma regions listed by TCRdb under 2018. Study-wide context: The study compared tumor centers with tumor margins to examine intratumor heterogeneity of the T cell receptor repertoire.

The donors were patients who had localized lung adenocarcinoma, which is a subtype of non-small cell lung cancer. The centers of localized lung adenocarcinomas were where the samples came from. CD4+ T cells from tumor tissue were profiled separately from CD8+ T cells for TCR repertoire analysis. Notes on this clonotype: This clone's antigen is unknown. It has no much larger one-base neighbor in the sample; base qualities were not kept.

Library prep was done by PCR. TCRdb shows the sequencer as HiSeq X Ten. TCRdb redid the processing of the public reads, applying fastp at Q25 and MiXCR, and retained in-frame beta chains. For every CDR3 protein sequence, its rows merge into one entry that carries the most common genes and DNA. For this sample the table gives 4,000 to 4,500 distinct CDR3 sequences, of which 61% were detected only once. 16% of the sample comes from the top ten. The junction carries 8 bases between V and J, which are trimmed by 5 bases and 0 bases respectively. CDR1 MNHNS and CDR2 SASEGT are derived from the germline V gene. Reading from cysteine to phenylalanine, the CDR3 counts 13 amino acids. Only the CDR3 portion is preserved as DNA: 39 bases, with reading frame beginning at the first base.

The sequencing sample was made of CD4+ T cells from the center of a lung tumor. According to the study, the label for this sample's cell subset or site signals: tumor center region. This clonotype was sampled from a male donor with lung adenocarcinoma. The CD4 and CD8 labels of this study may be unreliable. This chain is built from TRBV6-1 and TRBJ2-7, with a tentative D gene TRBD1 over 5 matching bases. The nucleotides read TGTGCCAGCAGTCCAGGGCCCTCCTACGAGCAGTACTTC. This gives the protein CASSPGPSYEQYF.